This T cell receptor (beta chain) originates from a study of cytomegalovirus exposure and HLA in healthy donors (dated by TCRdb to the late 2010s). About the investigation overall: A later analysis indicated that the 120 or so validation repertoires were generated on the platform also employed for the approximately 700 repertoires of the first cohort. A separate validation cohort of approximately 120 different subjects was used in addition to the approximately 670-subject first cohort. To predict cytomegalovirus infection status, the study brought together high-throughput TCR immunosequencing, statistical association of individual TCRs with disease status, and machine learning. The study was designed to test whether signatures of past pathogen exposure could be identified by cataloging public T cell receptors. What the work shows at the level of the full study, not this receptor alone: Most TCR sequences were seen in very few donors, while some public TCRs were found in many individuals. According to the authors, the approach could potentially be generalized to other disease states and immunological phenotypes. In vitro tests confirmed that a few of the cytomegalovirus-associated TCR beta chains recognize cytomegalovirus antigens. Of the cluster scores, 85% to 95% were above 0 in a later analysis, which found that TCRs clustered in the first cohort also tended to co-occur in the 95 to 150 validation repertoires. A later analysis had no HLA typing for the validation cohort, so co-occurrence there was scored across all 130 or so repertoires. A total of roughly 160 TCR beta chains were listed by the study as associated with cytomegalovirus. In both the original and validation cohorts, the classifier was reported to diagnose cytomegalovirus status with high specificity and sensitivity.

A word on this clone: Its specific antigen is unknown. No base-level quality is on record; no much larger clone is a single base apart.

Compared with germline, V lacks 5 bases and J lacks 8 bases; bases without a gene match: 4. From its cysteine to its phenylalanine, the CDR3 spans 14 amino acids. Here the CDR3 DNA is all that survives: 42 bases in frame from base 1. Via the germline V gene, CDR1 is MNHEY and CDR2 SVGAGI. Separate from the roughly 650-subject first cohort, the validation cohort of roughly 120 subjects was the group to which the donors belonged. The library relied on the immunoSEQ multiplex PCR assay. As for the authors' bioinformatics: To diagnose cytomegalovirus status from the catalog of TCR beta chain sequences, a statistical classification framework was built. The table comes from immuneACCESS by way of TCRdb, which keeps in-frame sequences with V and J called. Part of the clones is missing from these tables; in studies checked, under half for an unresolved V gene and the rest for unknown reasons. That table furnishes V, J and clone size, whereas the DNA furnished D and trimming. Recorded for this sample are over 150,000 clones; around nine tenths of them occurred a single time. 10% to 13% of the sample rests with the top ten.

Specimen: PBMCs. The clonotype was recovered from a woman under 30 in good health and CMV-seropositive. This chain is built from TRBV6-5 and TRBJ2-1, with TRBD2 identical over 12 junction bases. CDR3 sequence: CASSRTSGNDEQFF. In nucleotides, the sequence is TGTGCCAGCAGTAGGACTAGCGGGAATGATGAGCAGTTCTTC.